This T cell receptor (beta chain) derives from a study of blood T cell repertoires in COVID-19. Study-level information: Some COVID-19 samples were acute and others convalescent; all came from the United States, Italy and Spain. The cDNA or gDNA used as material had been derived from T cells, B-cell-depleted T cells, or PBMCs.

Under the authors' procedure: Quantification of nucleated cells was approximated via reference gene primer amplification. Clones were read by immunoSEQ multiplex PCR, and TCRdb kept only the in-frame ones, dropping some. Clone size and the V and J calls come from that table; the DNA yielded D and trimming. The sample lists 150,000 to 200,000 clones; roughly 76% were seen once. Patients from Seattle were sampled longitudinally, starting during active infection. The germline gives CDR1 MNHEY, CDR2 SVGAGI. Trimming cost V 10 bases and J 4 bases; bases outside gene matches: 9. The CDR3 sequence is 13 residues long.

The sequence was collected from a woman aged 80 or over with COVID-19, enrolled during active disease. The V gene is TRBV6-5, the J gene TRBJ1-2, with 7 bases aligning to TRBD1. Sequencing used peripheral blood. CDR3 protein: CATGGGGVYGYTF. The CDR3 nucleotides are TGTGCCACAGGGGGAGGCGGGGTCTATGGCTACACCTTC.